This passage covers 14 T cell receptor beta chains from one sample sequenced in a study of control samples from healthy donors and cancer patients. The method was immunoSEQ multiplex PCR; TCRdb's version includes in-frame clones alone and lacks a portion of them. The table lists 200,000 to 250,000 clones, over 90% of them singletons. The source material was blood. The receptors were sampled from a man aged 50-60 years in good health.

J is TRBJ2-2 and V is TRBV5-1; tentatively, D is TRBD1 (5 bases). Trimming left V 1 base short and J 4 bases short, with 14 bases between. The CDR3 has 16 residues. Looked up from germline, CDR1 is SGHRS and CDR2 is YFSETQ. The CDR3 region is CASSLRIDSPTGELFF. The CDR3 DNA reads as TGCGCCAGCAGCTTGCGAATCGACAGTCCCACCGGGGAGCTGTTTTTT.

The CDR3 DNA sequence: TGTGCCAGCTCACTACTGGACAGCAATCAGCCCCAGCATTTT. It translates to CASSLLDSNQPQHF. V usage is TRBV18 and J usage is TRBJ1-5; no clear D gene. Germline V gives CDR1 KGHSH, CDR2 LQKENI. The CDR3 is 14 residues long. Trimming shortened V by 4 bases and J by 1 base, and 8 bases separated the two germline ends.

This chain connects TRBV7-3 to TRBJ2-3, with D uncertain. Trimming took 3 bases from V and 4 from J, leaving 8 bases between them. Germline assignment: CDR1 SGHTA and CDR2 FQGTGA. This CDR3 comprises 13 residues. In DNA form, the CDR3 reads TGTGCCAGCAGCTTGGGAAGCCCAGATACGCAGTATTTT. This translates into CASSLGSPDTQYF. Full variable domain (missing parts from reference TRBV7-3 and TRBJ2-3): GAGVSQTPSNKVTEKGKYVELRCDPISGHTALYWYRQSLGQGPEFLIYFQGTGAADDSGLPNDRFFAVRPEGSVSTLKIQRTERGDSAVYLCASSLGSPDTQYFGPGTRLTVL.

The chain uses TRBV29-1 and TRBJ2-1; D may be TRBD2 (5 bases). Trimming cost V 4 bases and J 12 bases, with 10 bases left between them. Germline V CDR1 and CDR2: SQVTM, ANQGSEA. This CDR3 has 10 residues. The chain's CDR3 is CSVGEGWQFF. CDR3 in DNA: TGCAGCGTTGGCGAGGGCTGGCAGTTCTTC.

V gene TRBV19 combines with J gene TRBJ2-6; 11 nucleotides align to TRBD1. Unmatched junction bases numbered 11, after V lost 7 bases and J lost 0 bases. CDR1 LNHDA and CDR2 SQIVND come from the germline V gene (reference sequence). This CDR3 comprises 19 residues. The CDR3 is CASIPSGGQGGSGANVLTF. The CDR3 nucleotides read TGTGCCAGTATCCCTTCGGGGGGACAGGGGGGCTCTGGGGCCAACGTCCTGACTTTC.

V and J are TRBV2 and TRBJ1-5, with unresolved D. Germline V gene lookup returns CDR1 SNHLY and CDR2 FYNNEI. V lost 1 base to trimming and J lost 10 bases, with 5 bases between them. This CDR3 has 11 amino acids. The CDR3 nucleotides are TGTGCCAGCAGTGAAGGAAACCCCCAGCATTTT. Its translation is CASSEGNPQHF.

The rearrangement joins TRBV5-1 to TRBJ1-1, with D perhaps matching TRBD1 (5 bases). The germline gives CDR1 SGHRS, CDR2 YFSETQ. V was clipped by 1 base and J by 6 bases, with 19 bases between them. The CDR3 is made up of 16 amino acids. The DNA of the CDR3 is TGCGCCAGCAGCTTGCCCCATCCAGGGAGGGTTGCTGAAGCTTTCTTT. Translated: CASSLPHPGRVAEAFF.

The V gene is TRBV9, the J gene TRBJ2-2; maybe TRBD1 (5 bases). V was cut by 0 bases and J by 1 base, with 7 bases left in between. The CDR3 is made up of 15 amino acids. Germline lookup yields CDR1 SGDLS and CDR2 YYNGEE. The CDR3 spells CASSVGDRNTGELFF. In nucleotides, the CDR3 is TGTGCCAGCAGCGTAGGTGACAGGAACACCGGGGAGCTGTTTTTT.

The rearrangement uses TRBV5-1 and TRBJ1-2, with 9 bases matching TRBD1. Germline assignment: CDR1 SGHRS and CDR2 YFSETQ. The V gene end was trimmed by 3 bases and the J gene end by 4 bases; junction bases not matched to a gene: 10. This CDR3 comprises 16 residues. CDR3 sequence: CASSSQRGQGVYGYTF. CDR3 DNA: TGCGCCAGCAGCTCGCAACGGGGACAGGGAGTCTATGGCTACACCTTC.

The V and J genes are TRBV6-6 and TRBJ1-1, with a tentative D call TRBD1 (6 bases). CDR3 size: 14 residues. The V end lost 5 bases, the J end lost 5 bases, and 15 bases lay between the germline ends. The germline V gene encodes CDR1 MNHNY and CDR2 SVGAGI (reference sequence). This CDR3 reads CASSRSGVGTEAFF. The DNA for the CDR3 is TGTGCCAGCAGTCGATCAGGGGTCGGGACTGAAGCTTTCTTT.

The chain has TRBV7-2 and TRBJ1-5; 7 bases map to TRBD1. Germline V gene sequence: CDR1 SGHTA, CDR2 FQGNSA. This CDR3 is built from 15 residues. Trimming removed 1 base from V and 7 bases from J; junction bases left unmatched: 7. CDR3 nucleotide sequence: TGTGCCAGCAGCTTAGAAGGGGGCTCAGGACAGCCCCAGCATTTT. Encoded protein: CASSLEGGSGQPQHF.

The V gene is TRBV19, the J gene TRBJ1-1; D perhaps matches TRBD1 (5 bases). Deletions cut 9 bases from V and 3 bases from J, with 23 bases between. The CDR3 has 16 residues. Looked up from germline, CDR1 is LNHDA and CDR2 is SQIVND (reference sequence). The CDR3 loop reads CASHRDREGADTEAFF. The CDR3, as DNA: TGTGCCAGCCACCGGGACCGGGAGGGTGCGGACACTGAAGCTTTCTTT.

This chain connects TRBV10-3 to TRBJ2-5, with a tentative D call TRBD2 (5 bases). V was clipped by 2 bases and J by 1 base, with 8 bases between them. This CDR3 comprises 14 residues. In germline, CDR1 is ENHRY, CDR2 SYGVKD. This chain's CDR3 is CAISEMTIQETQYF. For the CDR3, the DNA is TGTGCCATCAGTGAGATGACTATCCAAGAGACCCAGTACTTC.

This chain links TRBV5-1 with TRBJ1-5, with 8 bases aligning to TRBD1. CDR1 and CDR2 (germline): SGHRS, YFSETQ. After removal of 4 bases from V and 3 bases from J, the junction contained 6 bases not matched to a gene. This CDR3 has 15 residues. This chain's CDR3 is CASSPGQGVNQPQHF. The CDR3 DNA reads as TGCGCCAGCAGCCCCGGACAGGGCGTCAATCAGCCCCAGCATTTT.